This T cell receptor (beta chain) was documented in a study of shared clonotypes between healthy human individuals. Turning to the study itself: The donors, two women and three men, were aged 18 to 49.

V trimming: 0 bases; J trimming: 2 bases; junction bases outside the gene matches: 1. Germline-derived CDR1 and CDR2 are SGHRS and YFSETQ. The CDR3 loop spans 15 amino acids. Study results and limitations: Investigators collected only blood, and repertoires in tissues likely differ. Donors were few, which limited the genetic and exposure-history diversity represented. Sharing across four donors was seen in roughly 5.2% of naive CD4 clonotypes.

Concerning this clone itself: Its specificity is not known. Within the sample, other DNA sequences also encode this same CDR3.

Some clones are missing from TCRdb's copy, which holds only in-frame ones; the method was immunoSEQ multiplex PCR. The sample contains roughly 2 million clones, approximately 95% of which appear only once. The chain is built from TRBV5-1 and TRBJ1-3, with 8 nucleotides matching TRBD1. The TCR originated in a man between 18 and 35 years old in good health. Sample: naive CD4+ T cells sorted from blood. Subset defined: CD45RA+ positively selected. The DNA of the CDR3 is TGCGCCAGCAGCTTGGCGACAGGGGCTGGAAACACCATATATTTT. This sequence encodes CASSLATGAGNTIYF.